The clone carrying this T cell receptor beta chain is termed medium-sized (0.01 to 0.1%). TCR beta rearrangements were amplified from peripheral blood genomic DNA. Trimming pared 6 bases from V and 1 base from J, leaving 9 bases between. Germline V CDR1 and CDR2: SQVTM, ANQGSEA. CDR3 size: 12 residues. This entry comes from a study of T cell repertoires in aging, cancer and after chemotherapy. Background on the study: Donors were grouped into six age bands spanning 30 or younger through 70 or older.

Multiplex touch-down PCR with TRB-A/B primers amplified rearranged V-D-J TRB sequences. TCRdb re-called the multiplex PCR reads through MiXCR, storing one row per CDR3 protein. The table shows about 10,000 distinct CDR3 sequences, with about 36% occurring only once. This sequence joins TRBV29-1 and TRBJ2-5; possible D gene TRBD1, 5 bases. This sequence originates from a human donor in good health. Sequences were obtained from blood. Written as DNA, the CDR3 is TGCAGCGTCAAGGGGCCCCAAGAGACCCAGTACTTC. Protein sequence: CSVKGPQETQYF.